This entry concerns a single TCR beta chain. Its specificity is not known. This CDR3 has 13 amino acids. CDR1 is SEHNR and CDR2 is FQNEAQ in the germline V gene (reference sequence). The V segment lost 5 bases and the J segment 5 bases; nucleotides outside the gene matches: 3. This sample is part of a study of cytomegalovirus exposure and HLA in healthy donors. Study background: Across around 400 genotyped donors, roughly 85% landed in the Caucasian-associated ancestry cluster. Study findings and constraints: The availability of immune exposure information extended only to CMV serostatus. Later analysis suggested links between common viral pathogens and several top significant clusters.

The PCR made use of 60 Vbeta and 13 Jbeta primers. Repertoires were generated with immunoSEQ multiplex PCR, while TCRdb's copy carries only in-frame clones and drops some. The sample has approximately 180,000 clones, 84% seen once. The chain links TRBV7-9 to TRBJ1-1; 9 bases fit TRBD1. The clonotype comes from a man aged 18 to 30 in good health and CMV-seronegative. Sample: PBMCs. The CDR3 DNA reads TGTGCCAGCAGCCCCGGGACAGGGACTGAAGCTTTCTTT. This codes for CASSPGTGTEAFF.